This is a list of T cell receptor beta chains from one sample in a study of OX40 agonist ivuxolimab in advanced cancers. Sequenced by immunoSEQ multiplex PCR; TCRdb stores in-frame clones only, minus some. Of about 20,000 clones listed, 65% to 90% are singletons. The material sequenced was CD4+ or CD8+ T cells sorted from blood, taken in a trial of the OX40 agonist ivuxolimab. The receptors originated from an adult with an advanced solid tumor such as melanoma, head and neck, liver or kidney cancer. CDR3s include the opening cysteine and the closing phenylalanine or tryptophan. D genes are given only for firm matches. Clone size is not always given. Where it is, it says once, few, many or a class for expanded clones.

abundance | d_gene | j_gene | v_gene | CDR3aa | CDR3nt
. | . | TRBJ1-2 | TRBV6-1 | CASSLGYLEGYTF | TGTGCCAGCAGTCTTGGGTATTTGGAAGGCTACACCTTC
. | . | TRBJ1-3 | TRBV5-5 | CASSLWGQGTSGNTIYF | TGTGCCAGCAGCTTGTGGGGGCAAGGGACCTCTGGAAACACCATATATTTT
few | . | TRBJ1-4 | TRBV7-9 | CASSLSGPNNEKLFF | TGTGCCAGCAGCTTATCGGGGCCAAATAATGAAAAACTGTTTTTT
. | TRBD1 | TRBJ2-1 | TRBV5-1 | CASSEQGVENNEQFF | TGCGCCAGCAGCGAACAGGGGGTTGAAAACAATGAGCAGTTCTTC
. | . | TRBJ1-5 | TRBV15 | CATSRDLTVGQPQHF | TGTGCCACCAGCAGAGATTTGACGGTTGGTCAGCCCCAGCATTTT
. | . | TRBJ2-2 | TRBV5-1 | CASSLMSIRVAGELFF | TGCGCCAGCAGCTTAATGAGTATTCGAGTCGCCGGGGAGCTGTTTTTT
. | . | TRBJ2-3 | TRBV7-2 | CASSWRQEDTQYF | TGTGCCAGCAGCTGGCGACAGGAAGATACGCAGTATTTT
. | TRBD2 | TRBJ2-1 | TRBV7-9 | CASSLVRLAGDVAYNEQFF | TGTGCCAGCAGCTTAGTGCGTCTAGCGGGAGACGTGGCCTACAATGAGCAGTTCTTC
. | TRBD1 | TRBJ1-1 | TRBV11-3 | CASSLQGAGTEAFF | TGTGCCAGCAGCTTACAGGGGGCAGGCACTGAAGCTTTCTTT
. | TRBD2 | TRBJ2-5 | TRBV2 | CASSEAASGKETQYF | TGTGCCAGCAGTGAAGCGGCTAGCGGAAAAGAGACCCAGTACTTC
. | TRBD1 | TRBJ2-5 | TRBV11-2 | CASSFGQGAETQYF | TGTGCCAGCAGCTTTGGACAGGGGGCAGAGACCCAGTACTTC
. | . | TRBJ2-7 | TRBV5-4 | CASSPGLDLYEQYF | TGTGCCAGCAGCCCGGGGCTGGATCTCTACGAGCAGTACTTC
. | TRBD1 | TRBJ2-7 | TRBV5-1 | CASGTESYEQYF | TGCGCCAGCGGGACAGAGTCCTACGAGCAGTACTTC
. | . | TRBJ1-1 | TRBV7-2 | CASSLGRGPTEAFF | TGTGCCAGCAGCTTAGGCCGGGGTCCCACTGAAGCTTTCTTT
. | . | TRBJ1-5 | TRBV4-3 | CASSPGSGGQPQHF | TGCGCCAGCAGCCCGGGTTCGGGCGGTCAGCCCCAGCATTTT
few | . | TRBJ1-2 | TRBV7-9 | CASSPDSHYGYTF | TGTGCCAGCAGCCCCGACAGCCACTATGGCTACACCTTC
. | TRBD2 | TRBJ2-3 | TRBV5-4 | CASSLWGRGGTDTQYF | TGTGCCAGCAGCTTGTGGGGGCGGGGGGGCACAGATACGCAGTATTTT
. | TRBD2 | TRBJ2-5 | TRBV7-2 | CASSVQASGSGQETQYF | TGTGCCAGCAGCGTCCAAGCTAGCGGGAGTGGGCAGGAGACCCAGTACTTC
. | TRBD2 | TRBJ2-1 | TRBV11-3 | CASSLGLAGTDEQFF | TGTGCCAGCAGCTTAGGACTAGCGGGGACGGATGAGCAGTTCTTC
once | TRBD1 | TRBJ1-1 | TRBV10-2 | CASSMPRGWGNTEAFF | TGCGCCAGCAGTATGCCCAGGGGGTGGGGCAACACTGAAGCTTTCTTT